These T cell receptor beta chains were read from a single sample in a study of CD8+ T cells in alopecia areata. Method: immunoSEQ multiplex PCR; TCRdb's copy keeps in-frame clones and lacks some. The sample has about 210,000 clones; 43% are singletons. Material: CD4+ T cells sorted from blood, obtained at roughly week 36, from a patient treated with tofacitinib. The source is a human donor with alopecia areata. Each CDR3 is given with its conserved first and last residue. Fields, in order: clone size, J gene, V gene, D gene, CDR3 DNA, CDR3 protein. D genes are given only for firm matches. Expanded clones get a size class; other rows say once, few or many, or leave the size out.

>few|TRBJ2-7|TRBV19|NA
TGTGCCAGTAGTATTCTAGAAGGCGAGCAGTACTTC
CASSILEGEQYF
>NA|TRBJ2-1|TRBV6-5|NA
TGTGCCAGCAGTACCGCCGGGACTTACACCAATGAGCAGTTCTTC
CASSTAGTYTNEQFF
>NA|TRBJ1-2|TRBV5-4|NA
TGTGCCAGCAGCTTCCGCGCAGGACCTTATGGCTACACCTTC
CASSFRAGPYGYTF
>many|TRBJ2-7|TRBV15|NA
TGTGCCACCAGCAAACGACCGTACTCCTACGAGCAGTACTTC
CATSKRPYSYEQYF
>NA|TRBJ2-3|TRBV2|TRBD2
TGTGCCAGCAGTGAAGGGGTACTAGCGGGAGTATCAGATACGCAGTATTTT
CASSEGVLAGVSDTQYF
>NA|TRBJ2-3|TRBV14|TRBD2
TGTGCCAGCAGCCAAGATTGGAGCGGGAGGAGGGGCACAGATACGCAGTATTTT
CASSQDWSGRRGTDTQYF
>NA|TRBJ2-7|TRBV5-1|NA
TGCGCCAGCAGCTTGGAGTCCAGGTACGAGCAGTACTTC
CASSLESRYEQYF
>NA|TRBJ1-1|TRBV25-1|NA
TGTGCCAGCAGCCCCGGAGGAAACACTGAAGCTTTCTTT
CASSPGGNTEAFF
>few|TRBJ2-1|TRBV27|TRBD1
TGTGCCACCTCGACAGGGGGGATTTACAATGAGCAGTTCTTC
CATSTGGIYNEQFF
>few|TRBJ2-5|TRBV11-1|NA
TGTGCCAGCAGCTTGACAACTACCCAAGAGACCCAGTACTTC
CASSLTTTQETQYF
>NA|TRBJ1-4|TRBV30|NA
TGTGCCTGGAGTGACGACAGGCCCGCTAAGGAAAAACTGTTTTTT
CAWSDDRPAKEKLFF
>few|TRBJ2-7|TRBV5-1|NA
TGCGCCAGCAGCTTGGAGGACGGGAGAGGCCACGAGCAGTACTTC
CASSLEDGRGHEQYF
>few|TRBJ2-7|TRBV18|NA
TGTGCCAGCTCATCTGTCGCCTACGAGCAGTACTTC
CASSSVAYEQYF
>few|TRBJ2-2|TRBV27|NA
TGTGCCAGCAACAAAGCGGCAGGAGCCGGGGAGCTGTTTTTT
CASNKAAGAGELFF
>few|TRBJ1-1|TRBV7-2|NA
TGTGCCAGCAGCACAACATGGGGGGGCGTTGGTGGCACTGAAGCTTTCTTT
CASSTTWGGVGGTEAFF
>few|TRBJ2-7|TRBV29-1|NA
TGCAGCGTCCGGGACACCTACGAGCAGTACTTC
CSVRDTYEQYF
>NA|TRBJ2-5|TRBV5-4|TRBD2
TGTGCCAGCAGCCAAGTAGCGGGAGAGGGGGAGACCCAGTACTTC
CASSQVAGEGETQYF
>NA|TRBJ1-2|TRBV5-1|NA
TGCGCCAGCAGCGGAACGGGTGGAGAGGGCTACACCTTC
CASSGTGGEGYTF
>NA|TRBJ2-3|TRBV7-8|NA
TGTGCCAGCAGCTTAGAGTCTTCCGGGAGAATGACAGATACGCAGTATTTT
CASSLESSGRMTDTQYF
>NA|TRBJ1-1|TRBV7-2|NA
TGTGCCAGCAGTCCCAATCGTGGGGGCGGGGACACTGAAGCTTTCTTT
CASSPNRGGGDTEAFF
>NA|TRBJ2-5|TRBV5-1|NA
TGCGCCAGCAGCTTAACTCTCCAGGTGGTGGAGACCCAGTACTTC
CASSLTLQVVETQYF
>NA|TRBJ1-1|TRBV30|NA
TGTGCCTTCAGAGGCGGGAACACTGAAGCTTTCTTT
CAFRGGNTEAFF
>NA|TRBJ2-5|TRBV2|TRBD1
TGTGCCAGCAGGACGGCCCGGGGACAGCAAGAGACCCAGTACTTC
CASRTARGQQETQYF
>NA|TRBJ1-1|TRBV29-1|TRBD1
TGCAGCGTTGTTCCAGGGACAGGGACTGAAGCTTTCTTT
CSVVPGTGTEAFF
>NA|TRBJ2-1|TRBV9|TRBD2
TGTGCCAGCAGCGTGGGGACTAGCGGGGCCGCGAGCAATGAGCAGTTCTTC
CASSVGTSGAASNEQFF
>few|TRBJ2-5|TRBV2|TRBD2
TGTGCCAGCAGTGGCGGGAGTGAAAAAGAGACCCAGTACTTC
CASSGGSEKETQYF
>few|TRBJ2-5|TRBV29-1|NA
TGCAGCGTTGAAAGGGGAACCGTTCGGAGGGAGACCCAGTACTTC
CSVERGTVRRETQYF
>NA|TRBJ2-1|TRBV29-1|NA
TGCAGCGTTCGTCTAGCTAATGAGCAGTTCTTC
CSVRLANEQFF
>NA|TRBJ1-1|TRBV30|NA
TGTGCCTGGACAGGGTCGACTGAAGCTTTCTTT
CAWTGSTEAFF
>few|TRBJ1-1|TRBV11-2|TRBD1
TGTGCCAGCAGCCCCGACAGGGGGACGGAAGCTTTCTTT
CASSPDRGTEAFF
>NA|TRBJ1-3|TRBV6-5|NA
TGTGCCAGCAGTTCAGGCAGCCCTGGAAACACCATATATTTT
CASSSGSPGNTIYF
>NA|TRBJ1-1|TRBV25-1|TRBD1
TGTGCCAGCAGCTCGGGACAGGGGAACACTGAAGCTTTCTTT
CASSSGQGNTEAFF
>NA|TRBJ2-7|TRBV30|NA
TGTGCCTGGAGTCCACGGGGTTGGGCAGACAGCTCCTACGAGCAGTACTTC
CAWSPRGWADSSYEQYF
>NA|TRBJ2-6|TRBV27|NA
TGTGCCAGCAGATCTCAAGGGGCTGGGGCCAACGTCCTGACTTTC
CASRSQGAGANVLTF
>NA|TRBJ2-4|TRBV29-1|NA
TGCAGCGTTGGCTCTGGTGGGGGCCGCGGCATTCAGTACTTC
CSVGSGGGRGIQYF
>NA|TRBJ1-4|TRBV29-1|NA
TGCAGCGTTGAAGTGATCCGTGAAAAACTGTTTTTT
CSVEVIREKLFF
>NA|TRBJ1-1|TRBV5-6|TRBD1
TGTGCCAGCAGCGGAAGGACAGGCGAAGCTTTCTTT
CASSGRTGEAFF
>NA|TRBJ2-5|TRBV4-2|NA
TGTGCCAGCAGCCAAGAGCCTAGAGGGGAGACCCAGTACTTC
CASSQEPRGETQYF
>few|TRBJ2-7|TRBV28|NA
TGTGCCAGCAGTTCCGGGACAATCACCCGTTACGAGCAGTACTTC
CASSSGTITRYEQYF
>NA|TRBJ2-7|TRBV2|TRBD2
TGTGCCAGCAGTGCGGAGGCGGGGGGCCCCTACGAGCAGTACTTC
CASSAEAGGPYEQYF
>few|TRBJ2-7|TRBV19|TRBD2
TGTGCCAGTAGCCCCACCTTGACTAGCACCTACGAGCAGTACTTC
CASSPTLTSTYEQYF